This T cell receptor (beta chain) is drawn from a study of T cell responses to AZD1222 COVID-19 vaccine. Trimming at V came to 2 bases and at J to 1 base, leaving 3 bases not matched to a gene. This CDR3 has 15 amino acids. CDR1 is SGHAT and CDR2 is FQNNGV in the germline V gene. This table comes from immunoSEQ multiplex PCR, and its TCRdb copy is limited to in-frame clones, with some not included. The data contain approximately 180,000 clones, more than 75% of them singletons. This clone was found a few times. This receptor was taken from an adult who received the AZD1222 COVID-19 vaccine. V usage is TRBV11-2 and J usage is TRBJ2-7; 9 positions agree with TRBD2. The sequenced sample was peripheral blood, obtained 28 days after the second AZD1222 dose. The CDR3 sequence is CASSLSLAGSYEQYF. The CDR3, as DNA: TGTGCCAGCAGCTTAAGTCTAGCGGGGTCCTACGAGCAGTACTTC.